The following is a TCR beta chain sequence with its context. The target antigen is unknown. These data are taken from a study of graft-versus-host responses after intestinal transplantation. The V gene end was trimmed by 5 bases and the J gene end by 4 bases; junction bases not matched to a gene: 7. CDR3 length: 15 residues. The germline V gene has CDR1 MDHEN and CDR2 SYDVKM. Data came from immunoSEQ multiplex PCR; TCRdb stores just in-frame clones and leaves some out. The data hold about 85,000 clones, with roughly four fifths observed a single time. The chain uses TRBV28 and TRBJ1-3, with 8 bases aligning to TRBD1. Here the sequenced sample was unstimulated CD4+ T cells sorted from spleen or lymph node cells, taken before intestinal transplant. The receptor was isolated from a human donor who received an intestinal transplant. CDR3 coding DNA: TGTGCCAGCAGTATTCGGACAGGGAGGGGAAACACCATATATTTT. This sequence encodes CASSIRTGRGNTIYF.